This TCR beta chain was recovered during a study of cytomegalovirus exposure and HLA in healthy donors. Study-wide points: Whilst most TCR sequences proved rare, a subset of public TCRs occurred across many donors. In a later analysis, at a false discovery rate of 0.05, about 16,000 TCR beta sequences matched HLA alleles. The listing of 150 to 200 TCR beta chains classed them as cytomegalovirus-associated.

The PCR had 60 Vbeta and 13 Jbeta primers. Authors' data handling: As a later analysis found, there were 60 million to 90 million unique TCR beta chains, of which roughly 11 million were shared. TCRdb's copy holds only in-frame clones and misses some; the assay was immunoSEQ multiplex PCR. For V, J and clone size, that table is used; D and trimming come from the DNA. The sample records about 160,000 clones, roughly 77% being singletons. This CDR3 region has 13 residues. Germline assignment: CDR1 MNHNY and CDR2 SVGAGI (reference sequence). Trimming removed 6 bases from V and 10 bases from J; junction bases left unmatched: 4. Regarding this clone: Its antigen remains unknown.

The V and J genes are TRBV6-6 and TRBJ2-1; the match to TRBD1 covers 12 bases. The sequencing sample was made of PBMCs. The TCR originated in a woman aged 18-29 years in good health and CMV-seronegative. CDR3 loop: CASRGTGGSEQFF. Here the CDR3 DNA reads TGTGCCAGCAGGGGGACAGGGGGCAGCGAGCAGTTCTTC.